Sequencing of this T cell receptor beta chain was carried out in a study of radiation and T cells in renal cell carcinoma. The wider study: Nephrectomy followed 15 Gy stereotactic body radiation by 4 weeks.

Assay: immunoSEQ multiplex PCR; the TCRdb copy retains only in-frame clones and omits some. The repertoire has tens of thousands of clones, around 76% of them found once; the top ten carry roughly 7%. Time point denoted: blood 2 weeks post-SBRT. Treatment reported: 15 Gy SBRT to primary tumor, nephrectomy 4 weeks later. This renal cell carcinoma was of the clear cell type. In germline, CDR1 is SGHTS, CDR2 YDEGEE. V was shortened by 4 bases and J by 1 base, with 11 bases between the two germline ends. This CDR3 contains 14 residues. This receptor was identified in a man in his 60s with renal cell carcinoma. This chain uses TRBV5-8 with TRBJ1-1, with D possibly matching TRBD1 (6 bases). The sequences come from blood, collected from a patient whose treatment included radiotherapy and nephrectomy. CDR3: CASSPRGRNTEAFF. CDR3 in DNA: TGTGCCAGCAGCCCCAGGGGCAGGAACACTGAAGCTTTCTTT.